This is a list of T cell receptor beta chains from one sample in a study of blood T cell repertoires in COVID-19. The method was immunoSEQ multiplex PCR; TCRdb's version includes in-frame clones alone and lacks a portion of them. The data show about 68,000 clones, around 93% seen once. Material for sequencing was peripheral blood. These receptors came from a woman aged 60-75 years with active COVID-19. The CDR3 runs from the conserved cysteine through the conserved F or W. D genes are given only for firm matches. Only part of the rows carry a size: once, few, many, or a class if the clone is expanded.

j_call: TRBJ2-3; clone_size: NA; v_call: TRBV5-1; d_call: NA; cdr3_aa: CASSLSGVSTDTQYF; cdr3_nt: TGCGCCAGCAGCTTGTCAGGGGTGAGCACAGATACGCAGTATTTT
j_call: TRBJ1-6; clone_size: NA; v_call: TRBV27; d_call: TRBD1; cdr3_aa: CASSLGGSSYNSPLHF; cdr3_nt: TGTGCCAGCAGTCTAGGGGGCAGCTCCTATAATTCACCCCTCCACTTT
j_call: TRBJ2-5; clone_size: NA; v_call: TRBV3-1/TRBV3-2; d_call: NA; cdr3_aa: CASSQSGGSMEGSGTQYF; cdr3_nt: TGTGCCAGCAGCCAAAGTGGGGGGTCTATGGAGGGATCGGGGACCCAGTACTTC
j_call: TRBJ1-1; clone_size: NA; v_call: TRBV12-3/TRBV12-4; d_call: NA; cdr3_aa: CASSSRAHGAFF; cdr3_nt: TGTGCCAGCAGTTCGCGGGCTCACGGAGCTTTCTTT
j_call: TRBJ2-3; clone_size: NA; v_call: TRBV27; d_call: NA; cdr3_aa: CASSLFRQTTDTQYF; cdr3_nt: TGTGCCAGCAGTTTATTCAGACAGACGACAGATACGCAGTATTTT
j_call: TRBJ2-5; clone_size: NA; v_call: TRBV7-2; d_call: NA; cdr3_aa: CASTPLGRQQETQYF; cdr3_nt: TGTGCCAGCACCCCACTGGGGCGACAGCAAGAGACCCAGTACTTC
j_call: TRBJ2-1; clone_size: NA; v_call: TRBV2; d_call: TRBD1; cdr3_aa: CASRTGQIQEQFF; cdr3_nt: TGTGCCAGCAGGACGGGACAGATCCAAGAGCAGTTCTTC
j_call: TRBJ2-1; clone_size: NA; v_call: TRBV28; d_call: TRBD2; cdr3_aa: CASSSIAGVSYNEQFF; cdr3_nt: TGTGCCAGCAGTTCTATAGCGGGAGTGTCCTACAATGAGCAGTTCTTC
j_call: TRBJ2-6; clone_size: once; v_call: TRBV4-1; d_call: NA; cdr3_aa: CASSQDRVLTSGANVLTF; cdr3_nt: TGCGCCAGCAGCCAAGATCGGGTACTAACCTCTGGGGCCAACGTCCTGACTTTC
j_call: TRBJ2-1; clone_size: NA; v_call: TRBV3-1/TRBV3-2; d_call: TRBD2; cdr3_aa: CASSRSGNPYNEQFF; cdr3_nt: TGTGCCAGCAGCAGAAGCGGGAATCCCTACAATGAGCAGTTCTTC
j_call: TRBJ1-1; clone_size: NA; v_call: TRBV6-6; d_call: NA; cdr3_aa: CASSYGRTEAFF; cdr3_nt: TGTGCCAGCAGTTACGGCCGAACTGAAGCTTTCTTT
j_call: TRBJ1-5; clone_size: NA; v_call: TRBV19; d_call: NA; cdr3_aa: CASSIQSNQPQHF; cdr3_nt: TGTGCCAGTAGTATTCAGAGCAATCAGCCCCAGCATTTT
j_call: TRBJ1-3; clone_size: NA; v_call: TRBV20-1; d_call: NA; cdr3_aa: CSASAPSEGDLLGNTIYF; cdr3_nt: TGCAGTGCTAGTGCCCCCTCGGAAGGGGATCTACTTGGAAACACCATATATTTT
j_call: TRBJ2-2; clone_size: NA; v_call: TRBV4-2; d_call: TRBD2; cdr3_aa: CASSLLAGGASTGELFF; cdr3_nt: TGTGCCAGCAGCCTACTAGCGGGAGGAGCCAGCACCGGGGAGCTGTTTTTT
j_call: TRBJ2-1; clone_size: NA; v_call: TRBV12-3/TRBV12-4; d_call: TRBD2; cdr3_aa: CASSSGLAFFF; cdr3_nt: TGTGCCAGCAGCTCCGGACTAGCCTTTTTCTTC
j_call: TRBJ2-1; clone_size: once; v_call: TRBV5-4; d_call: NA; cdr3_aa: CASSLGAGPGNEQFF; cdr3_nt: TGTGCCAGCAGCTTGGGGGCGGGACCGGGCAATGAGCAGTTCTTC
j_call: TRBJ2-6; clone_size: NA; v_call: TRBV19; d_call: TRBD1; cdr3_aa: CASSPTGGVASGANVLTF; cdr3_nt: TGTGCCAGTAGTCCGACAGGGGGTGTTGCGTCTGGGGCCAACGTCCTGACTTTC
j_call: TRBJ2-5; clone_size: NA; v_call: TRBV10-3; d_call: TRBD1; cdr3_aa: CAISKGQGRGVGQETQYF; cdr3_nt: TGTGCCATCAGCAAGGGACAGGGAAGAGGGGTAGGTCAAGAGACCCAGTACTTC
j_call: TRBJ2-7; clone_size: NA; v_call: TRBV19; d_call: TRBD1; cdr3_aa: CASSPGQESHLPYEQYF; cdr3_nt: TGTGCCAGTAGTCCGGGACAGGAAAGTCACCTACCCTACGAGCAGTACTTC
j_call: TRBJ2-3; clone_size: NA; v_call: TRBV11-2; d_call: NA; cdr3_aa: CASSFNGRSTDTQYF; cdr3_nt: TGTGCCAGCAGCTTCAACGGGAGAAGCACAGATACGCAGTATTTT
j_call: TRBJ2-2; clone_size: NA; v_call: TRBV6-6; d_call: TRBD2; cdr3_aa: CASSQLGLAGGKSGELFF; cdr3_nt: TGTGCCAGCAGTCAACTGGGACTAGCGGGAGGGAAATCGGGGGAGCTGTTTTTT
j_call: TRBJ1-2; clone_size: NA; v_call: TRBV27; d_call: NA; cdr3_aa: CASSTTGATNYGYTF; cdr3_nt: TGTGCCAGCAGCACGACAGGCGCCACTAACTATGGCTACACCTTC
j_call: TRBJ2-1; clone_size: NA; v_call: TRBV15; d_call: TRBD1; cdr3_aa: CATSPRQGWVEQFF; cdr3_nt: TGTGCCACCAGCCCCCGACAGGGATGGGTTGAGCAGTTCTTC
j_call: TRBJ1-1; clone_size: few; v_call: TRBV10-2; d_call: NA; cdr3_aa: CASRRIREGTEAFF; cdr3_nt: TGCGCCAGCAGACGAATCAGGGAGGGCACTGAAGCTTTCTTT
j_call: TRBJ1-5; clone_size: NA; v_call: TRBV19; d_call: NA; cdr3_aa: CASNQGNNQPQHF; cdr3_nt: TGTGCCAGCAATCAGGGTAACAATCAGCCCCAGCATTTT
j_call: TRBJ1-5; clone_size: NA; v_call: TRBV30; d_call: TRBD1; cdr3_aa: CAWSRDRSQPQHF; cdr3_nt: TGTGCCTGGAGCCGGGACAGGAGTCAGCCCCAGCATTTT
j_call: TRBJ2-7; clone_size: NA; v_call: TRBV5-1; d_call: TRBD2; cdr3_aa: CASSPGGAGEKYEQYF; cdr3_nt: TGCGCCAGCAGTCCCGGGGGAGCGGGAGAGAAATACGAGCAGTACTTC
j_call: TRBJ2-7; clone_size: NA; v_call: TRBV5-6; d_call: TRBD2; cdr3_aa: CASSPNGGGSNEQYF; cdr3_nt: TGTGCCAGCAGCCCTAACGGCGGGGGGAGCAACGAGCAGTACTTC
j_call: TRBJ2-5; clone_size: NA; v_call: TRBV11-2; d_call: TRBD1; cdr3_aa: CASSLGVFRGRPETQYF; cdr3_nt: TGTGCCAGCAGCTTAGGTGTATTTAGGGGGCGCCCAGAGACCCAGTACTTC
j_call: TRBJ1-4; clone_size: NA; v_call: TRBV6-5; d_call: TRBD1; cdr3_aa: CASRDRDRAGEKLFF; cdr3_nt: TGTGCCAGCAGGGACCGGGACAGGGCTGGAGAAAAACTGTTTTTT
j_call: TRBJ2-1; clone_size: NA; v_call: TRBV18; d_call: TRBD2; cdr3_aa: CASSPIVASGSLSYNEQFF; cdr3_nt: TGTGCCAGCTCACCAATAGTAGCTAGCGGGAGCCTCTCCTACAATGAGCAGTTCTTC
j_call: TRBJ2-2; clone_size: NA; v_call: TRBV7-2; d_call: NA; cdr3_aa: CASSLALASGELFF; cdr3_nt: TGTGCCAGCAGCTTAGCACTAGCCAGCGGGGAGCTGTTTTTT
j_call: TRBJ2-7; clone_size: NA; v_call: TRBV11-2; d_call: TRBD2; cdr3_aa: CASSLVTLSGRAGYEQYF; cdr3_nt: TGTGCCAGCAGCTTAGTAACCCTTAGCGGGAGGGCCGGTTACGAGCAGTACTTC
j_call: TRBJ1-5; clone_size: NA; v_call: TRBV11-2; d_call: NA; cdr3_aa: CASSSQKMEPQHF; cdr3_nt: TGTGCCAGCAGCTCACAGAAAATGGAGCCCCAGCATTTT
j_call: TRBJ1-1; clone_size: NA; v_call: TRBV28; d_call: NA; cdr3_aa: CASSYRLNTEAFF; cdr3_nt: TGTGCCAGCAGTTACAGGCTGAACACTGAAGCTTTCTTT
j_call: TRBJ2-3; clone_size: NA; v_call: TRBV21-1; d_call: NA; cdr3_aa: CASSKAAGTHTDTQYF; cdr3_nt: TGTGCCAGCAGCAAAGCCGCCGGGACTCACACAGATACGCAGTATTTT
j_call: TRBJ2-7; clone_size: NA; v_call: TRBV29-1; d_call: NA; cdr3_aa: CSVDGGGSYEQYF; cdr3_nt: TGCAGCGTTGATGGGGGAGGCTCCTACGAGCAGTACTTC
j_call: TRBJ2-1; clone_size: NA; v_call: TRBV28; d_call: TRBD2; cdr3_aa: CASSLGGVAGGEQFF; cdr3_nt: TGTGCCAGCAGTTTGGGAGGGGTAGCGGGAGGTGAGCAGTTCTTC
j_call: TRBJ2-2; clone_size: NA; v_call: TRBV7-2; d_call: NA; cdr3_aa: CASSPQGIDTGELFF; cdr3_nt: TGTGCCAGCAGCCCCCAGGGGATAGACACCGGGGAGCTGTTTTTT
j_call: TRBJ2-3; clone_size: few; v_call: TRBV3-1/TRBV3-2; d_call: NA; cdr3_aa: CASSQGGTFYSTDTQYF; cdr3_nt: TGTGCCAGCAGCCAAGGGGGGACTTTTTATTCCACAGATACGCAGTATTTT
j_call: TRBJ2-1; clone_size: NA; v_call: TRBV29-1; d_call: NA; cdr3_aa: CSATTGNEQFF; cdr3_nt: TGCAGCGCCACCACAGGGAATGAGCAGTTCTTC
j_call: TRBJ2-7; clone_size: NA; v_call: TRBV30; d_call: TRBD1; cdr3_aa: CAWSAGQVSEQYF; cdr3_nt: TGTGCCTGGAGTGCGGGACAGGTTTCCGAGCAGTACTTC